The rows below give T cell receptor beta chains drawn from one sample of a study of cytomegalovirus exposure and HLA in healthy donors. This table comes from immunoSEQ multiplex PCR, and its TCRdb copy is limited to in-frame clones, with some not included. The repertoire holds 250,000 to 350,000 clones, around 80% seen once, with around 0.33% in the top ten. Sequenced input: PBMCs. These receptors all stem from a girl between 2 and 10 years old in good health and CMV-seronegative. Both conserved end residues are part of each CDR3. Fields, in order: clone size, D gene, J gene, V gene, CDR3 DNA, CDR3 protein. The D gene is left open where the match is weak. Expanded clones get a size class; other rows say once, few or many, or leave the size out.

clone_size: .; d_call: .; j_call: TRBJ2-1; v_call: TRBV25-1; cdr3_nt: TGTGCCAGCAGTGAAGGAACTAGGTGGAATGAGCAGTTCTTC; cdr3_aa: CASSEGTRWNEQFF
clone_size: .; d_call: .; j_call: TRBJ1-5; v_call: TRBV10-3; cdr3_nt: TGTGCCATCAGTGAGTCGAGAATATTCAATCAGCCCCAGCATTTT; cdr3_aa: CAISESRIFNQPQHF
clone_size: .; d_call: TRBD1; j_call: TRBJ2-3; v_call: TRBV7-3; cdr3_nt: TGTGCCAGCAGCTTAAGATGGGTGACAGGGTTGACAGATACGCAGTATTTT; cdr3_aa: CASSLRWVTGLTDTQYF
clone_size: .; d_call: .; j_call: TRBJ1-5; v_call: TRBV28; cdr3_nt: TGTGCCAGCAGTTTTGCTCGGCGGAGCCTCATCCCCGATCAGCCCCAGCATTTT; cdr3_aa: CASSFARRSLIPDQPQHF
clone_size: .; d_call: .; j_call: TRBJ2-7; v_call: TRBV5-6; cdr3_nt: TGTGCCAGCAGCTTGGGAGGGAGCCCCTCGTCTCGCGAGCAGTACTTC; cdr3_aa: CASSLGGSPSSREQYF
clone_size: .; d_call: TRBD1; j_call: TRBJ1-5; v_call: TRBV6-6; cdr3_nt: TGTGCCAGCAGTTATGGACAGGGAGTCAGCAATCAGCCCCAGCATTTT; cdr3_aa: CASSYGQGVSNQPQHF
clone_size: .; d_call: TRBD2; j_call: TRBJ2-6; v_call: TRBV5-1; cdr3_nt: TGCGCCAGCAGCATTAGACTAGCGGGCTTAGGGGCCAACGTCCTGACTTTC; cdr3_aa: CASSIRLAGLGANVLTF
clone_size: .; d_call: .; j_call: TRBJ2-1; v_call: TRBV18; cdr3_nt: TGTGCCAGCTCACCGGGGCAGGTCCGGCTCAATGAGCAGTTCTTC; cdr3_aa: CASSPGQVRLNEQFF
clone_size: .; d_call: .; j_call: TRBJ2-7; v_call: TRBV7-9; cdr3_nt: TGTGCCAGCAGCGGATACAGGGACGAGCAGTACTTC; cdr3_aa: CASSGYRDEQYF
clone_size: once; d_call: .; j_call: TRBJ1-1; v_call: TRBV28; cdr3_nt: TGTGCCAGCAGTCCCGATCTTAGTATGAACACTGAAGCTTTCTTT; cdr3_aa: CASSPDLSMNTEAFF
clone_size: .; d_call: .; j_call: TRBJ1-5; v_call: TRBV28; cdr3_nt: TGCGCCGCCCTAAGCAGGGGAATTCAGCCCCAGCATTTT; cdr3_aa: CAALSRGIQPQHF
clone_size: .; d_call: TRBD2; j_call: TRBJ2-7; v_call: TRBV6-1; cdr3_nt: TGTGCCAGCAGTGTTTTCTGGGCTAGCGGGGGGAATCAATCCTACGAGCAGTACTTC; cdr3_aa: CASSVFWASGGNQSYEQYF
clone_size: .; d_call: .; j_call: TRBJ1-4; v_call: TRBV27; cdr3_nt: TGTGCCAGCAGTTTCTCACATGGGCGCGAAAAACTGTTTTTT; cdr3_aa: CASSFSHGREKLFF
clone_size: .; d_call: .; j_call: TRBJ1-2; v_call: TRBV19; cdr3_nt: TGTGCCAGTAGTGAACCGGGTAGCTATGGCTACACCTTC; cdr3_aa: CASSEPGSYGYTF
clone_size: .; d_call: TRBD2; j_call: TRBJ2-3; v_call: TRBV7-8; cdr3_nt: TGTGCCAGCAGCTTCAAAAGCGGGGGTGTCGCAGATACGCAGTATTTT; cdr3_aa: CASSFKSGGVADTQYF
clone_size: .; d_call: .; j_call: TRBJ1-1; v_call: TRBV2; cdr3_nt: TGTGCCAGCAGAGCAGGGGAAGGACAGCCCAGGTCTCGCTTT; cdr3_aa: CASRAGEGQPRSRF
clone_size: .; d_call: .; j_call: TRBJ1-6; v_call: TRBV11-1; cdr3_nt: TGTGCCAGCAGCTTAGAGGCGGGAAGGGGTTCACCCCTCCACTTT; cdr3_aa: CASSLEAGRGSPLHF
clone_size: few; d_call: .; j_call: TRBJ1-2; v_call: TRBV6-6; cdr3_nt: TGTGCCAGCAGTTTCGATTCGGGGACAAGGTATGGCTACACCTTC; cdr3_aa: CASSFDSGTRYGYTF
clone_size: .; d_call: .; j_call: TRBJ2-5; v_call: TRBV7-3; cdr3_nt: TGTGCCAGCAGCGAACAGGGAGGGGAGACCCAGTACTTC; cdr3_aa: CASSEQGGETQYF
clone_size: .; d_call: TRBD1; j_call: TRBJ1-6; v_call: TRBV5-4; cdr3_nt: TGTGCCAGCAGCTCGGGACAGACTTCGACCCACGGATCACCCCTCCACTTT; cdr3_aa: CASSSGQTSTHGSPLHF
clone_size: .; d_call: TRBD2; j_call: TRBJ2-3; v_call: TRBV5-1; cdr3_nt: TGCGCCAGCAGCCCGGGACTAGCGGGAGACACAGATACGCAGTATTTT; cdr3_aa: CASSPGLAGDTDTQYF
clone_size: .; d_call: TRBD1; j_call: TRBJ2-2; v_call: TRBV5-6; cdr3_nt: TGTGCCAGCAGCCTACGGGACAGGGGGATCACCGGGGAGCTGTTTTTT; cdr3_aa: CASSLRDRGITGELFF
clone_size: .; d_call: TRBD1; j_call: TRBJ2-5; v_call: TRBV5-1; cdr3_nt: TGCGCCAGCAGCCTACAGGGGGCAGAGACCCAGTACTTC; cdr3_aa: CASSLQGAETQYF
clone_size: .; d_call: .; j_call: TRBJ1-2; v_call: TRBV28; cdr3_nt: TGTGCCACCCTAGACAGCCTATATGGCTACACCTTC; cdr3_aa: CATLDSLYGYTF
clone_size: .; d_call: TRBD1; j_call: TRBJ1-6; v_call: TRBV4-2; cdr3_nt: TGTGCCAGCAGCCAAGAAATTGGACAGGGAAATTCACCCCTCCACTTT; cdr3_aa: CASSQEIGQGNSPLHF
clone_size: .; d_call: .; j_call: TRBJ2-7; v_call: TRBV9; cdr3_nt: TGTGCCAGCAGCCTCGGGCAGGGCGCCTACGAGCAGTACTTC; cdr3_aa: CASSLGQGAYEQYF
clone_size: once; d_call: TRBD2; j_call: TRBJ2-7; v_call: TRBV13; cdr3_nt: TGTGCCAGCAGCTTAAGGGGGACTAGCGGGCCTCGGGGATTAGGCTCCTACGAGCAGTACTTC; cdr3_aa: CASSLRGTSGPRGLGSYEQYF
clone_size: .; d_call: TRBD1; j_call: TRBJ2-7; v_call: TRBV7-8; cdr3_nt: TGTGCCAGCAGCTCCAACGGACAGGGATGGGAGTCCTACGAGCAGTACTTC; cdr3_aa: CASSSNGQGWESYEQYF
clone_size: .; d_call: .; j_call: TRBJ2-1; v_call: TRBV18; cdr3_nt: TGTGCCAGCTCACCGCTTTCCCCCCGGGACAATGAGCAGTTCTTC; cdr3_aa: CASSPLSPRDNEQFF
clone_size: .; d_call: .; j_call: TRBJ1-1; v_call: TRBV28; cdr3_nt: TGTGCCAGCAGTTTCATCGGCAGGGTGGACACTGAAGCTTTCTTT; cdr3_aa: CASSFIGRVDTEAFF
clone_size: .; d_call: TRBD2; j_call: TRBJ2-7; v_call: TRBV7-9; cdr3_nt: TGTGCCAGCAGCTCCCTAGCGGGGGGACCCTACGAGCAGTACTTC; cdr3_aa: CASSSLAGGPYEQYF
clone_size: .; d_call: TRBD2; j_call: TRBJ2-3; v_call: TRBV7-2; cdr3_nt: TGTGCCAGCAGCTTCAGCGGGAGTAAGGCAGATACGCAGTATTTT; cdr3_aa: CASSFSGSKADTQYF
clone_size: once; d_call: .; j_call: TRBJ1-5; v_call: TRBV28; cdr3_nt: TGTGCCAGCAGTTTAAAACAGGGAAGGAGCAATCAGCCCCAGCATTTT; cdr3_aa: CASSLKQGRSNQPQHF
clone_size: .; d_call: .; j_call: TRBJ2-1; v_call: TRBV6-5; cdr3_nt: TGTGCCAGCTGTGCAAGCGGCCCCTACCTGAATGAGCAGTTCTTC; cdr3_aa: CASCASGPYLNEQFF
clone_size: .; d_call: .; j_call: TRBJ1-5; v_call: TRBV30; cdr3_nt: TGTGCCTGGAGCGAGCTCCAAACGAATCAGCCCCAGCATTTT; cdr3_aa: CAWSELQTNQPQHF
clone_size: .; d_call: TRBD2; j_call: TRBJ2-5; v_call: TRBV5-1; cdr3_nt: TGCGCCAGCAGCTGGCCGGAGGGGACTAGCGGGGAAGAGACCCAGTACTTC; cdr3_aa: CASSWPEGTSGEETQYF
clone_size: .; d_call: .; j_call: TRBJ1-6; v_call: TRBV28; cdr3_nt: TGTGCCAGCAGTTCTGGACAGCAGGGAGTGTATTCACCCCTCCACTTT; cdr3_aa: CASSSGQQGVYSPLHF
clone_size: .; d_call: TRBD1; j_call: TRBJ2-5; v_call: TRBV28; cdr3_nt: TGTGCCAGCAGACCCCGACAGGGCCTCCAAGAGACCCAGTACTTC; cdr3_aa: CASRPRQGLQETQYF
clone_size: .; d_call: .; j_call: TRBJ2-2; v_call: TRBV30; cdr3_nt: TGTGCCTGGAGTGTACGAGGGAGAGATACCGGGGAGCTGTTTTTT; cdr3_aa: CAWSVRGRDTGELFF
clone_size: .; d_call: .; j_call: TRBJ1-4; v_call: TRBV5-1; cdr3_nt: TGCGCCAGCAGCACTGCAACTAATGAAAAACTGTTTTTT; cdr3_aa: CASSTATNEKLFF
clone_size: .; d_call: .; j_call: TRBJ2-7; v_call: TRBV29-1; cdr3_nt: TGCAGCGTCCGAGGGGGCTCCTACGAGCAGTACTTC; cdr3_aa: CSVRGGSYEQYF
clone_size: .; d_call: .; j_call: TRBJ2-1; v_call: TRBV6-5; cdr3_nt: TGTGCCAGCAGTCCCGGGGTAGCGGCATACAATGAGCAGTTCTTC; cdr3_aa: CASSPGVAAYNEQFF
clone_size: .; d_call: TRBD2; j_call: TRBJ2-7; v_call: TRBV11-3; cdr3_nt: TGTGCCAGCAGCTTAGTCGTTAGCGGGGGCTACGAGCAGTACTTC; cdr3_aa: CASSLVVSGGYEQYF
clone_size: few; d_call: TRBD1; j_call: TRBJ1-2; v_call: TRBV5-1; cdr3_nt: TGCGCCAGCAGCTTATCTGGGACAGGGGGCATGCGGGGCTACACCTTC; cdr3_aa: CASSLSGTGGMRGYTF
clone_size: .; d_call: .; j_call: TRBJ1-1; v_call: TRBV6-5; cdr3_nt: TGTGCCAGCAGTTACTACCAGGTTAACACTGAAGCTTTCTTT; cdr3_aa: CASSYYQVNTEAFF
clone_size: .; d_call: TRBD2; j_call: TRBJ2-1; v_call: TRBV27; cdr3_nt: TGTGCCAGCAGCCTGACTAGCGGGGGGGCCGCATACAATGAGCAGTTCTTC; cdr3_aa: CASSLTSGGAAYNEQFF
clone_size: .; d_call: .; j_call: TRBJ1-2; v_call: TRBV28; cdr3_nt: TGTGCCAGCAGTCCTCCCGGGGGGGTTAAGGGCTACACCTTC; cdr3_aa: CASSPPGGVKGYTF
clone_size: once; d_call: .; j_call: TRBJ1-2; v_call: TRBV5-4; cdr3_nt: TGTGCCAGCAGCTTTCAGTCGCCCCTCTATGGCTACACCTTC; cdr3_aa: CASSFQSPLYGYTF
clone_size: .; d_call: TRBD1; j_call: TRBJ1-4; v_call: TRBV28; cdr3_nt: TGTGCCAGCAGTTTATTCCCCCAGGGGGTCGTTGAAAAACTGTTTTTT; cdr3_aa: CASSLFPQGVVEKLFF
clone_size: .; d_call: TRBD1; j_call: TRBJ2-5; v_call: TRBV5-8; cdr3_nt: TGTGCCAGCAGCCGAACAGGGGGTGTTGGGGAGACCCAGTACTTC; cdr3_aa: CASSRTGGVGETQYF
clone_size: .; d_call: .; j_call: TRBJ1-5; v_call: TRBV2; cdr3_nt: TGTGCCAGCAGGAACCGGGACACTAGCAATCAGCCCCAGCATTTT; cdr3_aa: CASRNRDTSNQPQHF